These 26 T cell receptor beta chains originate from one sample sequenced in a study of shared clonotypes between healthy human individuals. Measured with immunoSEQ multiplex PCR; TCRdb has only the in-frame clones, and not every one. The sample holds around 320,000 clones, roughly 84% seen once. The sequencing sample was made of memory CD8+ T cells sorted from blood. The subset denotes: CD45RO+ cells pooled with CCR7-negative TemRA cells. The receptor set was obtained from a man aged 18 to 30 in good health.

This chain connects TRBV4-1 to TRBJ1-1; a weak D match, TRBD1 (6 bases). The CDR3 has 15 amino acids. Germline CDR1 MGHRA, CDR2 YSYEKL. V was shortened by 3 bases and J by 0 bases, with 11 bases between the two germline ends. The CDR3 reads CASSQADSLNTEAFF. The CDR3 DNA follows: TGCGCCAGCAGCCAGGCGGACAGCTTGAACACTGAAGCTTTCTTT.

The rearrangement links TRBV9 to TRBJ1-5; D is possibly TRBD1 (5 bases). The CDR3 is 15 amino acids. V shed 3 bases and J shed 7 bases, with 17 bases lying between them. Germline CDR1 and CDR2: SGDLS and YYNGEE. Here the CDR3 DNA reads TGTGCCAGCAGCGCCGTTTGGACGGGGGAACAGCCCCAGCATTTT. Encoded protein: CASSAVWTGEQPQHF. Looking up the rest from reference TRBV9 and TRBJ1-5 gives the full variable domain: DSGVTQTPKHLITATGQRVTLRCSPRSGDLSVYWYQQSLDQGLQFLIQYYNGEERAKGNILERFSAQQFPDLHSELNLSSLELGDSALYFCASSAVWTGEQPQHFGDGTRLSIL.

The chain couples TRBV29-1 to TRBJ1-2; TRBD1 aligns across 8 bases. The CDR3 spans 12 residues. The germline gives CDR1 SQVTM, CDR2 ANQGSEA. J lost 3 bases, V lost 3 bases, and 0 bases had no gene match. The CDR3 nucleotides are TGCAGCGTTGAGGACAGGGACTATGGCTACACCTTC. It encodes CSVEDRDYGYTF.

The sample holds a few counts of this clone. The chain couples TRBV28 to TRBJ1-2; possibly TRBD1 for D (5 bases). The CDR3 runs 14 residues. Trimming removed 2 bases from V and 1 base from J, with 8 bases in between. Germline V gene sequence: CDR1 MDHEN, CDR2 SYDVKM. Here the CDR3 DNA reads TGTGCCAGCAGTTTAGGGCAGGGTAACTATGGCTACACCTTC. Protein sequence: CASSLGQGNYGYTF.

The chain joins TRBV27 to TRBJ2-3; D unresolved. Per germline, CDR1 MNHEY and CDR2 SMNVEV (reference sequence). The V end was cut by 7 bases, the J end by 1 base, with 6 bases between. CDR3 size: 12 residues. CDR3 region: CASTSGTDTQYF. CDR3 in DNA: TGTGCCAGCACTTCGGGCACAGATACGCAGTATTTT.

The J gene is TRBJ2-1, the V gene TRBV5-4; 11 bases agree with TRBD2. The CDR3 extends over 13 amino acids. Looked up from germline, CDR1 is SGHNT and CDR2 is YYREEE (reference sequence). CDR3 in amino acids: CARGTSGRNEQFF. The CDR3 DNA reads as TGTGCGAGGGGGACTAGCGGTAGGAATGAGCAGTTCTTC.

The V and J genes are TRBV2 and TRBJ2-1, with D tentatively TRBD2 (5 bases). The length of the CDR3 is 16 residues. Germline loops: CDR1 SNHLY, CDR2 FYNNEI. Between the trimmed V and J ends, which lost 4 bases and 2 bases, there was a span of 15 bases. The CDR3 DNA reads as TGTGCCAGCAGTGCCTACGGGATTGCCCCCTACAATGAGCAGTTCTTC. Protein product: CASSAYGIAPYNEQFF.

The genes are TRBV6-5 and TRBJ2-7; tentatively, D is TRBD1 (8 bases). This CDR3 contains 16 residues. The germline V gene has CDR1 MNHEY and CDR2 SVGAGI. V gave up 0 bases and J gave up 3 bases, with 15 bases separating them. Here the CDR3 reads CASSYSRAGQDYEQYF. The CDR3 nucleotides read TGTGCCAGCAGTTACTCGCGAGCGGGACAGGACTACGAGCAGTACTTC.

This clone is a singleton in its sample. This chain connects TRBV27 to TRBJ1-1; TRBD1 aligns across 9 bases. V gave up 7 bases and J gave up 0 bases; unmatched junction bases: 9. The CDR3 covers 16 residues. Germline values: CDR1 MNHEY, CDR2 SMNVEV (reference sequence). This chain's CDR3 is CASKKGTGNMNTEAFF. The CDR3 coding sequence is TGTGCCAGCAAGAAGGGGACAGGGAACATGAACACTGAAGCTTTCTTT.

The V call is TRBV7-9, the J call TRBJ2-2; D possibly matches TRBD1 or TRBD2 (6 bases each). The CDR3 contains 17 residues. CDR1 SEHNR and CDR2 FQNEAQ come from the germline V gene (reference sequence). Trimming stripped 0 bases from V and 5 bases from J, with 16 bases between. The CDR3 DNA is TGTGCCAGCAGCTTAGCGACCGGGGGCGAAGGAACCGGGGAGCTGTTTTTT. Protein: CASSLATGGEGTGELFF.

The V call is TRBV7-9, the J call TRBJ1-5; maybe TRBD1 (6 bases). Trimming removed 2 bases from V and 4 bases from J, with 15 bases in between. The CDR3 is 16 amino acids. CDR1 and CDR2 (germline): SEHNR, FQNEAQ (reference sequence). CDR3 DNA: TGTGCCAGCAGCTTAACAGGGACGGATTATAATCAGCCCCAGCATTTT. This encodes CASSLTGTDYNQPQHF.

The V call is TRBV6-5, the J call TRBJ2-1; D unclear. Deletions cut 0 bases from V and 8 bases from J, with 8 bases between. Germline CDR1 MNHEY, CDR2 SVGAGI. This CDR3 spans 13 amino acids. The CDR3 is CASSYSPGYEQFF. The CDR3 nucleotides read TGTGCCAGCAGTTACTCCCCGGGTTATGAGCAGTTCTTC.

The rearrangement uses TRBV29-1 and TRBJ2-1, with D perhaps matching TRBD1 (6 bases). The CDR3 loop spans 14 amino acids. The V end lost 7 bases, the J end lost 0 bases, and 13 bases lay between the germline ends. Germline CDR1 is SQVTM and CDR2 is ANQGSEA. CDR3 sequence (DNA): TGCAGCGGGGAGACAGGCAGCTCCTACAATGAGCAGTTCTTC. This sequence encodes CSGETGSSYNEQFF.

The chain links TRBV5-4 to TRBJ1-2, with D perhaps matching TRBD1 (5 bases). V was clipped by 0 bases and J by 2 bases, with 11 bases between them. CDR1 is SGHNT and CDR2 is YYREEE in the germline V gene (reference sequence). The CDR3 is made up of 15 amino acids. Here the CDR3 DNA reads TGTGCCAGCAGCTTGGTTAGGGGATCGAACTATGGCTACACCTTC. Its translation is CASSLVRGSNYGYTF.

In regard to this clone: At the DNA level, this CDR3 is encoded by other sequences in the same sample as well. The V and J genes are TRBV4-1 and TRBJ2-7, with TRBD1 as a possible D gene (6 bases). CDR1 MGHRA and CDR2 YSYEKL come from the germline V gene. The CDR3 has 13 amino acids. Trimming removed 4 bases at V and 1 base at J, with 8 bases between. The DNA of the CDR3 is TGCGCCAGCAGCCGAGGGGGTTCCTACGAGCAGTACTTC. Protein sequence: CASSRGGSYEQYF.

The CDR3 reads CASSLGQGLYTQYF. The DNA for the CDR3 is TGTGCCAGCAGCTTAGGGCAGGGACTATATACGCAGTATTTT. V usage is TRBV11-2 and J usage is TRBJ2-3; TRBD2 aligns across 7 bases. The J segment lost 7 bases and the V segment lost 1 base, leaving 5 bases of the junction unmatched. Germline V lookup: CDR1 SGHAT, CDR2 FQNNGV. CDR3 length equals 14 residues.

This sequence joins TRBV27 and TRBJ1-1, with a tentative D call TRBD1 (6 bases). This CDR3 has 14 amino acids. V gave up 3 bases and J gave up 8 bases, with 16 bases separating them. In germline, CDR1 is MNHEY, CDR2 SMNVEV (reference sequence). This CDR3 reads CASSLGATDSEAFF. The CDR3, as DNA: TGTGCCAGCAGTTTGGGGGCTACTGACTCGGAAGCTTTCTTT.

The rearrangement joins TRBV28 to TRBJ1-1; D is perhaps TRBD1 (5 bases). Germline values: CDR1 MDHEN, CDR2 SYDVKM. The CDR3 runs 13 residues. V was trimmed by 11 bases and J by 3 bases, leaving 16 bases between them. CDR3 nucleotides: TGTGCCGGGGCGGATGTGGGGGACACTGAAGCTTTCTTT. The encoded protein is CAGADVGDTEAFF.

J is TRBJ1-5 and V is TRBV18; D is unresolved. CDR3 length: 16 amino acids. The ends were cut back, 1 base at V and 0 bases at J, with 10 bases in the middle. Per the germline V gene, CDR1 is KGHSH and CDR2 is LQKENI. CDR3 bases: TGTGCCAGCTCACCACTCCAGGTCTATAGCAATCAGCCCCAGCATTTT. Translated: CASSPLQVYSNQPQHF.

The chain carries TRBV11-2 and TRBJ1-2, with D perhaps TRBD1 (5 bases). V lost 0 bases and J 2 bases, leaving 10 bases between the germline ends. In germline, CDR1 is SGHAT, CDR2 FQNNGV. The length of the CDR3 is 15 residues. CDR3 in DNA: TGTGCCAGCAGCTTAGATCTGGACACCAACTATGGCTACACCTTC. Its translation: CASSLDLDTNYGYTF.

This clone occurred once. The chain uses TRBV27 and TRBJ2-7; D not certain. The V end lost 0 bases, the J end lost 0 bases, and 6 bases lay between the germline ends. Germline CDR1 MNHEY, CDR2 SMNVEV (reference sequence). The CDR3 has 14 residues. The CDR3 bases are TGTGCCAGCAGTTTATCGGTTGACTCCTACGAGCAGTACTTC. It specifies CASSLSVDSYEQYF.

Only one count was recorded for this clone. DNA for the CDR3: TGTGCCAGCAGTGACTCCGGGACAGGGTATTCCTACAATGAGCAGTTCTTC. This encodes CASSDSGTGYSYNEQFF. The V and J genes are TRBV25-1 and TRBJ2-1; 9 bases line up with TRBD1. J lost 1 base, V lost 3 bases, and 7 bases had no gene match. The CDR3 covers 17 residues. Germline V gene sequence: CDR1 MGHDK, CDR2 SYGVNS.

V gene TRBV7-9 combines with J gene TRBJ1-1; TRBD1 is a possible D gene (5 bases). Germline values: CDR1 SEHNR, CDR2 FQNEAQ (reference sequence). V lost 4 bases and J 5 bases, leaving 14 bases between the germline ends. The CDR3 sequence is 14 residues long. CDR3: CASSYFRVLTEAFF. DNA for the CDR3: TGTGCCAGCAGCTACTTCAGGGTTTTGACTGAAGCTTTCTTT.

This rearrangement joins TRBV9 to TRBJ2-3; maybe TRBD1 (5 bases). This CDR3 region has 15 residues. The V end was cut by 0 bases, the J end by 0 bases, with 8 bases between. Germline V gene data show CDR1 as SGDLS and CDR2 as YYNGEE. The CDR3 protein is CASSVGGASTDTQYF. CDR3 DNA sequence: TGTGCCAGCAGCGTAGGGGGCGCGAGCACAGATACGCAGTATTTT.

V is TRBV9 and J is TRBJ2-3; 8 nucleotides match TRBD2. Germline-derived CDR1 and CDR2 are SGDLS and YYNGEE. The junction had 3 bases not matched to a gene; V was cut back by 0 bases and J by 0 bases. This CDR3 has 16 residues. CDR3 in amino acids: CASSVEAGDSTDTQYF. The CDR3 DNA reads TGTGCCAGCAGCGTAGAAGCGGGGGATAGCACAGATACGCAGTATTTT.

The rearrangement links TRBV6-5 to TRBJ2-3; D not certain. Germline loops: CDR1 MNHEY, CDR2 SVGAGI. The CDR3 runs 15 residues. With 0 bases removed from V and 0 bases from J, the gap between germline ends came to 7 bases. CDR3 in amino acids: CASSYSGSSTDTQYF. CDR3 nucleotide sequence: TGTGCCAGCAGTTACTCGGGCAGTAGCACAGATACGCAGTATTTT.